The 3 T cell receptor beta chains below were found in one sample sequenced in a study of T cell responses to AZD1222 COVID-19 vaccine. The assay was immunoSEQ multiplex PCR, and TCRdb's table has in-frame clones only and misses some. The sample has around 150,000 clones, about nine tenths seen once; the top ten hold 1.1% to 1.5%. This specimen was peripheral blood, taken on day 0 of AZD1222 vaccination. Receptor source: an adult in good health.

This chain links TRBV21-1 with TRBJ2-5; TRBD2, the table's D call, lacks a check against the DNA. TRBV21-1 is an annotated pseudogene. This CDR3 has 15 residues. The CDR3 loop is CASSKPSGGEETQYF. CDR3 in DNA: TGTGCCAGCAGCAAACCTAGCGGGGGAGAAGAGACCCAGTACTTC.

The chain uses TRBV28 and TRBJ2-3; D gene unclear. With 5 bases removed from V and 2 bases from J, the gap between germline ends came to 14 bases. The CDR3 runs to 15 residues. Germline CDR1 MDHEN, CDR2 SYDVKM. The CDR3 DNA reads as TGTGCCAGCAGTCCCCCATGGCCCGCCACAGATACGCAGTATTTT. Amino acid sequence: CASSPPWPATDTQYF.

The genes are TRBV6-5 and TRBJ2-1; D not certain. The germline V gene has CDR1 MNHEY and CDR2 SVGAGI. V lost 4 bases and J 7 bases, leaving 11 bases between the germline ends. The CDR3 totals 13 residues. Written as DNA, the CDR3 is TGTGCCAGCAGTTCAGGAGACTGGAATGAGCAGTTCTTC. Protein sequence: CASSSGDWNEQFF.